A selection of T cell receptor beta chains follows, all from one sample in a study of blood T cells in healthy people across ages. TCRdb reanalysed the 5' RACE reads using MiXCR and keeps one entry per CDR3 protein. The sample holds roughly 550,000 distinct CDR3 sequences, under 30% seen once. These records were also assigned to another study, of T cells of mothers and their children.

The sample comprised blood. Receptor source: a boy under 18 in good health. Each CDR3 is given with its conserved first and last residue. D genes are given only for firm matches. Size is stated for part of the rows, as once, few or many counts, or as a class when the clone is expanded.

>TRBJ1-1|TRBD1|few|TRBV12-3/TRBV12-4
CASNRGPNTEAFF
TGTGCCAGCAACAGGGGCCCGAACACTGAAGCTTTCTTT
>TRBJ2-7|-|few|TRBV16
CASSRLGAFGVYF
TGTGCCAGCAGCCGCCTGGGGGCTTTCGGGGTATACTTC
>TRBJ2-5|TRBD2|few|TRBV5-1
CASSGLAGGPKTQYF
TGCGCCAGCAGTGGACTAGCGGGGGGGCCAAAGACCCAGTACTTC
>TRBJ2-7|-|-|TRBV27
CASSPITSPIYEQYF
TGTGCCAGCAGTCCCATCACCTCTCCCATCTACGAGCAGTACTTC
>TRBJ2-7|-|many|TRBV6-2/TRBV6-3
CASSYDTSYEQYF
TGTGCCAGCAGTTACGACACCTCCTACGAGCAGTACTTC
>TRBJ2-5|TRBD2|-|TRBV6-5
CASSSLLSGGAREQYF
TGTGCCAGCAGTTCGCTACTAAGCGGGGGGGCCCGGGAGCAGTACTTC
>TRBJ1-1|-|-|TRBV27
CASSHTGPLNTEAFF
TGTGCCAGCAGTCATACGGGGCCTCTGAACACTGAAGCTTTCTTT
>TRBJ2-7|TRBD1|-|TRBV29-1
CSVGQDDEQYF
TGCAGCGTCGGACAGGACGACGAGCAGTACTTC
>TRBJ2-3|-|-|TRBV10-2
CATRLVADTQYF
TGCGCCACCAGATTAGTAGCAGATACGCAGTATTTT
>TRBJ2-5|-|-|TRBV3-1
CASSQDWVTQYF
TGTGCCAGCAGCCAGGATTGGGTGACCCAGTACTTC
>TRBJ2-5|TRBD2|many|TRBV18
CASSPKRVAGESSETQYF
TGTGCCAGCTCACCAAAGAGAGTAGCGGGGGAGTCTTCAGAGACCCAGTACTTC
>TRBJ2-6|-|-|TRBV7-9
CASSSTAFSGANDLTF
TGTGCCAGCAGCTCCACGGCCTTCTCTGGGGCCAACGACCTGACTTTC
>TRBJ1-2|-|-|TRBV28
CASSVSYGYTF
TGTGCCAGCAGTGTTAGCTATGGCTACACCTTC